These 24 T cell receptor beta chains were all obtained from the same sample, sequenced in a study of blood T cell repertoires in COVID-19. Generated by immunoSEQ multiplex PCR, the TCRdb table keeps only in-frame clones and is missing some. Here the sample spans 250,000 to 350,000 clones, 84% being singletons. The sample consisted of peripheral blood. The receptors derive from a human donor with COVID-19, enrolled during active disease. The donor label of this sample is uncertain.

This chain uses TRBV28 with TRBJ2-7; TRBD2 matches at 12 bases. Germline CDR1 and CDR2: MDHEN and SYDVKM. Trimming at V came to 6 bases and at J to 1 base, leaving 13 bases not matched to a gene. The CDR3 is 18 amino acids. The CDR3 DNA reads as TGTGCCAGCAGCAAGGGGATTCTAGCGGGAGGGGGATCCTACGAGCAGTACTTC. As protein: CASSKGILAGGGSYEQYF.

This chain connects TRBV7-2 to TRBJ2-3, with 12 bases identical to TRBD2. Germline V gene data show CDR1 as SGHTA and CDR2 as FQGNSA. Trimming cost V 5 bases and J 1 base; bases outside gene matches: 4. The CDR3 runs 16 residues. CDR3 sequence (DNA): TGTGCCAGCAGCCGCAGGACTAGCGGGGGCACAGATACGCAGTATTTT. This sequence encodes CASSRRTSGGTDTQYF.

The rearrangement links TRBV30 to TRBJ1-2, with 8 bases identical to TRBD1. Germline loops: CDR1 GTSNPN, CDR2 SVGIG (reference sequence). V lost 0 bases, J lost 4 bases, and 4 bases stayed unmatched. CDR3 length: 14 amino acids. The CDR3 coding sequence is TGTGCCTGGAGTGTACTACAGGGGGGCTATGGCTACACCTTC. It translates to CAWSVLQGGYGYTF.

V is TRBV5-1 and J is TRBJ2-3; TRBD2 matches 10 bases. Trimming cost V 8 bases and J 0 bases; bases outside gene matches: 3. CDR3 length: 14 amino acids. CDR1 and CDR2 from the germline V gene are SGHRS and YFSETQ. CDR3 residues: CASATSGSTDTQYF. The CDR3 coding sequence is TGCGCCAGTGCGACTAGCGGGAGCACAGATACGCAGTATTTT. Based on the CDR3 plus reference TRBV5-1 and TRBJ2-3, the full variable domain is KAGVTQTPRYLIKTRGQQVTLSCSPISGHRSVSWYQQTPGQGLQFLFEYFSETQRNKGNFPGRFSGRQFSNSRSEMNVSTLELGDSALYLCASATSGSTDTQYFGPGTRLTVL.

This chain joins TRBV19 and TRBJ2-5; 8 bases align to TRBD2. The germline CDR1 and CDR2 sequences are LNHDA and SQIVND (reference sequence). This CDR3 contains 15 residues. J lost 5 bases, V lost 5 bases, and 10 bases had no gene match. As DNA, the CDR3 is TGTGCCAGTAGTCCCAGCGGGAGAGGTCTGGAGACCCAGTACTTC. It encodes CASSPSGRGLETQYF.

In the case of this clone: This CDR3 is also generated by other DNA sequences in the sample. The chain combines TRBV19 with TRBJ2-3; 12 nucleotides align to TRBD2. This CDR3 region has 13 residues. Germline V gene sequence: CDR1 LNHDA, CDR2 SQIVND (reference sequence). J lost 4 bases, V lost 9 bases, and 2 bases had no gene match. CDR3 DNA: TGTGCCAGCAGACTAGCGGGGGCAGATACGCAGTATTTT. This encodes CASRLAGADTQYF.

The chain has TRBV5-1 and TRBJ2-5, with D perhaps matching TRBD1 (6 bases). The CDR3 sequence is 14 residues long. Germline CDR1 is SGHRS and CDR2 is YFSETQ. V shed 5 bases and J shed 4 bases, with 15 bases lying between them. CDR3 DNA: TGCGCCAGCAGTGGTGGACAGTTGGGAGAGACCCAGTACTTC. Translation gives CASSGGQLGETQYF.

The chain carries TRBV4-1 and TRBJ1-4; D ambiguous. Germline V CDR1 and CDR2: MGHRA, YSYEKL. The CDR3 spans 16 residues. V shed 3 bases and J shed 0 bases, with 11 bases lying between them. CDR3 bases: TGCGCCAGCAGCCAGGTCCTTACTGCAACTAATGAAAAACTGTTTTTT. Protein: CASSQVLTATNEKLFF.

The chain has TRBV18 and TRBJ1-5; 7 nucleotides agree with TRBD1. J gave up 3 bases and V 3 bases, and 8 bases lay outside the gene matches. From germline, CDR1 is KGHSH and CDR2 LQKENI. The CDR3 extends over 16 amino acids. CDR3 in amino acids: CASSPRQGNTNQPQHF. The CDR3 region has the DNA TGTGCCAGCTCACCTCGACAGGGCAATACCAATCAGCCCCAGCATTTT.

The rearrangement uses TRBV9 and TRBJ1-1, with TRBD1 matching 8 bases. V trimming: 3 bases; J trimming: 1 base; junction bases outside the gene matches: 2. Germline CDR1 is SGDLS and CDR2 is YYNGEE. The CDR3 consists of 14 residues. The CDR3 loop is CASSGQGSNTEAFF. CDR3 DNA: TGTGCCAGCAGCGGACAGGGGTCGAACACTGAAGCTTTCTTT.

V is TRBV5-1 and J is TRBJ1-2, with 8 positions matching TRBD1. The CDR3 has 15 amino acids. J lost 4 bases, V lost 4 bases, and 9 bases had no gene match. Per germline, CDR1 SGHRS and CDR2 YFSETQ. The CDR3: CASSTGQGSSYGYTF. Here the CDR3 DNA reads TGCGCCAGCAGCACCGGACAGGGATCAAGCTATGGCTACACCTTC.

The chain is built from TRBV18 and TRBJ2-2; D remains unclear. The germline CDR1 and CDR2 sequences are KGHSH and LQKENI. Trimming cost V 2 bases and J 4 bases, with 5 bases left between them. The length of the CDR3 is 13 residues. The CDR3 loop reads CASSPSSTGELFF. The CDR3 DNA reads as TGTGCCAGCTCACCATCTAGCACCGGGGAGCTGTTTTTT.

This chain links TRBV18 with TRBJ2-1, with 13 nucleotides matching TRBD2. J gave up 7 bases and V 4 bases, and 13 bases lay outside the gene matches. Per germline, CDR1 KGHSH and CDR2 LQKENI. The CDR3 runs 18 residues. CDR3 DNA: TGTGCCAGCTCACTTAGCCGAACTAGCGGGAGGGGAGATAATGAGCAGTTCTTC. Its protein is CASSLSRTSGRGDNEQFF.

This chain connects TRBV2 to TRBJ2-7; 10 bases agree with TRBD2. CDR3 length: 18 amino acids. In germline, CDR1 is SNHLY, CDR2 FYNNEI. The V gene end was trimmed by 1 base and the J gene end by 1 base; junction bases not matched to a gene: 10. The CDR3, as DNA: TGTGCCAGCAGTGAAGGGCCTAGCGGGAGACTCTGGTCCTACGAGCAGTACTTC. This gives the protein CASSEGPSGRLWSYEQYF.

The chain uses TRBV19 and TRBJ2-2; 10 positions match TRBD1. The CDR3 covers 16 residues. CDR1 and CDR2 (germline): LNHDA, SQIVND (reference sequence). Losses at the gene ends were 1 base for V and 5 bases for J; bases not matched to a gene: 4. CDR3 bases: TGTGCCAGTAGTATAGCCGGGACAGGGGTGACCGGGGAGCTGTTTTTT. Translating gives CASSIAGTGVTGELFF.

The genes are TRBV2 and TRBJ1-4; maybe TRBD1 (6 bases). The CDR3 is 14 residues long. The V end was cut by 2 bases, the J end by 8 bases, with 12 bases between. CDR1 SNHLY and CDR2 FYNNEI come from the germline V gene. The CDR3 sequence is CASSEQGNREKLFF. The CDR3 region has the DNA TGTGCCAGCAGTGAACAGGGGAATCGGGAAAAACTGTTTTTT.

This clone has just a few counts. The CDR3 loop is CATSRGTGSPLHF. As DNA, the CDR3 is TGTGCCACCAGCAGAGGGACAGGGTCACCCCTCCACTTT. The V gene is TRBV15, the J gene TRBJ1-6, with TRBD1 matching over 8 bases. Germline V gene lookup returns CDR1 LNHNV and CDR2 YYDKDF (reference sequence). This CDR3 is built from 13 residues. The J segment lost 10 bases and the V segment lost 1 base, leaving 0 bases of the junction unmatched.

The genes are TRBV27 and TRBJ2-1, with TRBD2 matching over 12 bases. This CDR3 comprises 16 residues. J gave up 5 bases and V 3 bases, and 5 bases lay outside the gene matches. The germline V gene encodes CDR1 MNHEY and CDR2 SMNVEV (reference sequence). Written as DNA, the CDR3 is TGTGCCAGCAGTTTTGGCCTAGCGGGAGGGGACAATGAGCAGTTCTTC. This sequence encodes CASSFGLAGGDNEQFF.

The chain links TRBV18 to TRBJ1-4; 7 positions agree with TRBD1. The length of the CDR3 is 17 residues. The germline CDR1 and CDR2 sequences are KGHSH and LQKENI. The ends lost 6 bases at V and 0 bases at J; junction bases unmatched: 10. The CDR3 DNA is TGTGCCAGCTCGAGGGACAGCCGCCGCGCAACTAATGAAAAACTGTTTTTT. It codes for CASSRDSRRATNEKLFF.

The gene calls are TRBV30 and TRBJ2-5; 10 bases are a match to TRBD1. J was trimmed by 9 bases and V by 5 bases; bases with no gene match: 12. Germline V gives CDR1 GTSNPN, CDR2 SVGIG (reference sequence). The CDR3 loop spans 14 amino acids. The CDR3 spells CAWAPGQGTGAQYF. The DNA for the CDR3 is TGTGCCTGGGCCCCGGGACAGGGGACCGGGGCCCAGTACTTC.

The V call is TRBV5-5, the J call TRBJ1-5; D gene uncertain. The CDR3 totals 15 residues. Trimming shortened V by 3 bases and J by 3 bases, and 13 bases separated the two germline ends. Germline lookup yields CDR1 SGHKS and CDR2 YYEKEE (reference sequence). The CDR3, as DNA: TGTGCCAGCAGCTCGCCCTCCGCGGCCAATCAGCCCCAGCATTTT. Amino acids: CASSSPSAANQPQHF.

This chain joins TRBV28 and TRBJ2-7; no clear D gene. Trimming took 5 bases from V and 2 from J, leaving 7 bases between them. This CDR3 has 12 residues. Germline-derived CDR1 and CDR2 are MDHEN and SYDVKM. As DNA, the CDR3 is TGTGCCAGCAGTGGCCAACCCTACGAGCAGTACTTC. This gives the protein CASSGQPYEQYF.

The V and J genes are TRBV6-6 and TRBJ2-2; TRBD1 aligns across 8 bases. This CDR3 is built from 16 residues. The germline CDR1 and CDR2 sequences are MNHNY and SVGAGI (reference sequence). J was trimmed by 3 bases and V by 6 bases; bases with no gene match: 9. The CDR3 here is CASRRSQGADTGELFF. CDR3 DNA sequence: TGTGCCAGCAGGCGATCTCAGGGGGCCGACACCGGGGAGCTGTTTTTT.

This CDR3 reads CASIQSCLF. Here the CDR3 DNA reads TGTGCCAGCATCCAAAGCTGTCTCTTC. This chain uses TRBV21-1 with TRBJ2-7; the table's D call of TRBD2 was not tested on the DNA. TRBV21-1 is classified as a pseudogene. The CDR3 has 9 residues.